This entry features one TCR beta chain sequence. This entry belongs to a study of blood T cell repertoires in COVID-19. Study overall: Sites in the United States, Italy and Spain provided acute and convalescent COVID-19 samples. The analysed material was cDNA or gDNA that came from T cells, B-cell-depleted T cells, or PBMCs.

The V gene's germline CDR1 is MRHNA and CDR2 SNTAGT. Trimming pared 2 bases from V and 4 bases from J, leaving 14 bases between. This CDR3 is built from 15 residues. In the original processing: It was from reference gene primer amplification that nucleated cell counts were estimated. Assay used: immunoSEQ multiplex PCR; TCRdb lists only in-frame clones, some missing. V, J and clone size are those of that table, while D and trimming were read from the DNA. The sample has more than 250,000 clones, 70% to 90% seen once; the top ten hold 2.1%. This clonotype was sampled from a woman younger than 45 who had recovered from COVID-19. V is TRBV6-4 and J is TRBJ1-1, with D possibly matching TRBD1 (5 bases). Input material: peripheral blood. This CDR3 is CASSDGGEGGTEAFF. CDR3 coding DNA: TGTGCCAGCAGTGACGGGGGGGAGGGTGGCACTGAAGCTTTCTTT.